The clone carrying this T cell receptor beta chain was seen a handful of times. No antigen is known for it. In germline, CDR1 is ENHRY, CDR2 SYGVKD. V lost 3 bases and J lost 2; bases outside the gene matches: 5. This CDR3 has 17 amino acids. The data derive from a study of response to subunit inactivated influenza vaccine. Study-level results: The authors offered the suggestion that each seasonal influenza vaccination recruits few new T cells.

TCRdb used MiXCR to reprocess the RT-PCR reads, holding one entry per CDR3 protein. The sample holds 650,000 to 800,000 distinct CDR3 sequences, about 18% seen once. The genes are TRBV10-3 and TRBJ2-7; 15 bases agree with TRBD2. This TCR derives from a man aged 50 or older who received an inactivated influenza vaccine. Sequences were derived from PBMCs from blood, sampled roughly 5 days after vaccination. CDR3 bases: TGTGCCATCAGTGATACGGGGACTAGCGGGAGGACCTACGAGCAGTACTTC. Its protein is CAISDTGTSGRTYEQYF.